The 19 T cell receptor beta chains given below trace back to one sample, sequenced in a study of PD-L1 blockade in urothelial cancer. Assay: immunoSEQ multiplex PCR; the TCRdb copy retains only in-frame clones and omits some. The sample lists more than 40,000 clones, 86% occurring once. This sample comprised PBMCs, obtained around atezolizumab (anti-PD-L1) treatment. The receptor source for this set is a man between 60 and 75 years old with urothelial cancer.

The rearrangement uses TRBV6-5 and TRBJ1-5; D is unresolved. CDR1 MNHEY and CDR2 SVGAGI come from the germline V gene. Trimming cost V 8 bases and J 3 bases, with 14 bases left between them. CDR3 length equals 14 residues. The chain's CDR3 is CASSRALNNQPQHF. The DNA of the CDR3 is TGTGCCAGCTCCCGTGCACTAAACAATCAGCCCCAGCATTTT.

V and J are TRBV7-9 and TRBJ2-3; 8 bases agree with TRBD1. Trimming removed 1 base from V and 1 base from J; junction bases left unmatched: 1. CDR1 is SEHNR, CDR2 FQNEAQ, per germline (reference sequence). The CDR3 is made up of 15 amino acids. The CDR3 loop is CASSLGGQGTDTQYF. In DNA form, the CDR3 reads TGTGCCAGCAGCTTAGGGGGACAGGGCACAGATACGCAGTATTTT.

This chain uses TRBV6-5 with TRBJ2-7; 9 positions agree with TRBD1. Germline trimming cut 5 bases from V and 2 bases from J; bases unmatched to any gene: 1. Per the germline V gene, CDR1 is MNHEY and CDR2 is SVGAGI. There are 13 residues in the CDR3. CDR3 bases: TGTGCCAGCAGTCGGGACAGGGCCTACGAGCAGTACTTC. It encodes CASSRDRAYEQYF.

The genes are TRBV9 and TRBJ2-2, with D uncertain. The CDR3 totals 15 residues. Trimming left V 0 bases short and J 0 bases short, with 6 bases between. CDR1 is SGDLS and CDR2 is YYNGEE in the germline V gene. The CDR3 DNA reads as TGTGCCAGCAGCGTAGCTACGGCGAACACCGGGGAGCTGTTTTTT. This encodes CASSVATANTGELFF.

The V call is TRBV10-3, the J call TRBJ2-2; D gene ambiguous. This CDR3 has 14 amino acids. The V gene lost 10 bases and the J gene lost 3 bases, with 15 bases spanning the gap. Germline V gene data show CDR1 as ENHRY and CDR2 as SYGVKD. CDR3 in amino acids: CATLLGRDTGELFF. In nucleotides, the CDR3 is TGTGCCACCCTATTGGGTCGGGACACCGGGGAGCTGTTTTTT.

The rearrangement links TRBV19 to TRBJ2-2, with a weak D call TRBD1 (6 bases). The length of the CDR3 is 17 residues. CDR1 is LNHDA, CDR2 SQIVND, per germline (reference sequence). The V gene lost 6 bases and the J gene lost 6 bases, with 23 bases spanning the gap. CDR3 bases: TGTGCCAGTAGAGGGTTAATATCGCAGGGGTTTTCCGGGGAGCTGTTTTTT. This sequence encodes CASRGLISQGFSGELFF.

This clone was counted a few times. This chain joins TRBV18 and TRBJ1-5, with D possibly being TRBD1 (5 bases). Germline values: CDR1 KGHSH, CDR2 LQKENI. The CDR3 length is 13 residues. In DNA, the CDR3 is TGTGATGGCAGGGAAGGTAACAATCAGCCCCAGCATTTT. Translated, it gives CDGREGNNQPQHF. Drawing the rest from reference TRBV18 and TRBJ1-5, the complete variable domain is NAGVMQNPRHLVRRRGQEARLRCSPMKGHSHVYWYRQLPEEGLKFMVYLQKENIIDESGMPKERFSAEFPKEGPSILRIQQVVRGDSAAYFCDGREGNNQPQHFGDGTRLSIL.

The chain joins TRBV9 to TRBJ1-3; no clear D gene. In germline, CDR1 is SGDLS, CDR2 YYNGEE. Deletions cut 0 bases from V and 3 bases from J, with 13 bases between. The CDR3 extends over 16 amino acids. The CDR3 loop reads CASSVGLFSFGNTIYF. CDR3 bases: TGTGCCAGCAGCGTAGGTTTGTTCTCTTTTGGAAACACCATATATTTT.

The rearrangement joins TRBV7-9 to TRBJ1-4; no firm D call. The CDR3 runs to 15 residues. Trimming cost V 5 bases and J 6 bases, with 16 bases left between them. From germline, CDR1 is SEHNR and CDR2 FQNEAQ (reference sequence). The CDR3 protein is CASSPNLREYEKLFF. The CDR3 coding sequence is TGTGCCAGCAGCCCCAACCTACGGGAATATGAAAAACTGTTTTTT.

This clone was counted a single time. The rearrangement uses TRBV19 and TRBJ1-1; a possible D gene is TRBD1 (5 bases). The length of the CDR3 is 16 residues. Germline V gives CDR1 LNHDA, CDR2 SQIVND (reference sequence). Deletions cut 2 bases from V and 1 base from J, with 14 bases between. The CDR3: CASSISLGRANTEAFF. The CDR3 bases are TGTGCCAGTAGTATATCCCTAGGCAGGGCGAACACTGAAGCTTTCTTT.

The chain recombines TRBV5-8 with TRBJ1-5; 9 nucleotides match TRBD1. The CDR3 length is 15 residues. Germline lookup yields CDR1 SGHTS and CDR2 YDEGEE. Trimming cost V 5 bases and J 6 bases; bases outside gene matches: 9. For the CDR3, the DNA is TGTGCCAGCAGTCTTACAGGGGGCGCGGGTCAGCCCCAGCATTTT. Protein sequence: CASSLTGGAGQPQHF.

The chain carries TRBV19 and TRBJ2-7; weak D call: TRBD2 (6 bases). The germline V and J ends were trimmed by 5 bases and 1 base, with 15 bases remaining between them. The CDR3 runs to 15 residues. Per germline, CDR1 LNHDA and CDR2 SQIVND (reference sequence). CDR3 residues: CASSWALARSYEQYF. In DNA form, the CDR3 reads TGTGCCAGTAGTTGGGCCCTAGCGAGATCCTACGAGCAGTACTTC.

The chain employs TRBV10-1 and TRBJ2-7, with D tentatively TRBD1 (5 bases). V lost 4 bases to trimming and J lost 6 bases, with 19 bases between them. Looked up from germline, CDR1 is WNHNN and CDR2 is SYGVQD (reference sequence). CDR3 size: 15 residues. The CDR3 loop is CASSVSTNWGSEQYF. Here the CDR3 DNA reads TGCGCCAGCAGTGTTTCGACAAATTGGGGCAGCGAGCAGTACTTC.

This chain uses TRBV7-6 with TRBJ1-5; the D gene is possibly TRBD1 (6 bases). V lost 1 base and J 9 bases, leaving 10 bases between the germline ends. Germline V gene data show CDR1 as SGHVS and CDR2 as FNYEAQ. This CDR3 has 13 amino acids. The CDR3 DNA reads TGTGCCAGCAGCTTAGAGATGACAGGGCCCCAGCATTTT. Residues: CASSLEMTGPQHF.

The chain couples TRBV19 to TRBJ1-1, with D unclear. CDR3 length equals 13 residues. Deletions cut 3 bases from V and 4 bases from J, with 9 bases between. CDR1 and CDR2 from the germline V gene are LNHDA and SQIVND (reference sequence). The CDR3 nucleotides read TGTGCCAGTAGTATCTTACAGCCCACTGAAGCTTTCTTT. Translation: CASSILQPTEAFF. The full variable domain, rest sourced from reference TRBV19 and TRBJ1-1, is DGGITQSPKYLFRKEGQNVTLSCEQNLNHDAMYWYRQDPGQGLRLIYYSQIVNDFQKGDIAEGYSVSREKKESFPLTVTSAQKNPTAFYLCASSILQPTEAFFGQGTRLTVV.

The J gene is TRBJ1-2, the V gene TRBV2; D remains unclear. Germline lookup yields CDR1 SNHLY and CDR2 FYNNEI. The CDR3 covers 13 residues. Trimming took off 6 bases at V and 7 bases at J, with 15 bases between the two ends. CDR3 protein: CASRPGFVSGYTF. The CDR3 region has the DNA TGTGCCAGCAGGCCGGGATTTGTGAGTGGCTACACCTTC.

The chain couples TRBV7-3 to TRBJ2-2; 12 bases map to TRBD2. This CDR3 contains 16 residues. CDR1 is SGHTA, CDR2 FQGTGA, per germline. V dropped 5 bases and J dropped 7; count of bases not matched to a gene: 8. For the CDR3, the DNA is TGTGCCAGCAGCAAGACTAGCGGGAGAAGTCACGGGGAGCTGTTTTTT. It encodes CASSKTSGRSHGELFF.

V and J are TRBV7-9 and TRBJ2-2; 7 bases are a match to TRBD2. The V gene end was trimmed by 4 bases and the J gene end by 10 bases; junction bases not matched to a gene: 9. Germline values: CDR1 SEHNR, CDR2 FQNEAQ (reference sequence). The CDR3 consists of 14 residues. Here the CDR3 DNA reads TGTGCCAGCAGCTCACAGACCGGGACTACGGAGCTGTTTTTT. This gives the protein CASSSQTGTTELFF.

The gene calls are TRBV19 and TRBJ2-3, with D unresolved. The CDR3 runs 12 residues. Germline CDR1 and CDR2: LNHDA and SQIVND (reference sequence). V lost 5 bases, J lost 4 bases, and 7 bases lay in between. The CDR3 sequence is CASSSFADTQYF. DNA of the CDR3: TGTGCCAGTAGTTCTTTTGCAGATACGCAGTATTTT.